Below are 19 T cell receptor beta chains sequenced from a single sample in a study of CD8 T cells in Susac syndrome (dated by TCRdb to about 2019). Library method: the immunoSEQ multiplex PCR assay. RNA was extracted using the RNeasy kit, and about 0.5 to 1 ug of the RNA was reverse transcribed with random hexamers. TCRdb took the public reads, trimmed them with fastp at Q25, ran MiXCR for clone calling and kept in-frame beta chains. Rows matching on CDR3 protein sequence are summarized as one entry with the most common DNA and genes. The sample records about 160,000 distinct CDR3 sequences, around 95% of which are singletons. More than 0.13% of the sample rests with the top ten. The sequenced sample consisted of CD4+ T cells from PBMCs. Receptors were obtained from a human donor in good health.

The rearrangement uses TRBV29-1 and TRBJ2-1; D gene uncertain. Germline CDR1 and CDR2: SQVTM and ANQGSEA. The CDR3 is 14 residues long. The V and J ends lost 0 bases and 5 bases respectively, with 11 bases between them. CDR3 region: CSVEEVAANNEQFF. CDR3 sequence (DNA): TGCAGCGTTGAAGAGGTGGCGGCTAACAATGAGCAGTTCTTC.

Only one count was recorded for this clonotype. This chain joins TRBV19 and TRBJ1-5, with D perhaps matching TRBD1 (5 bases). This CDR3 contains 16 residues. V gave up 5 bases and J gave up 4 bases, with 18 bases separating them. In germline, CDR1 is LNHDA, CDR2 SQIVND (reference sequence). CDR3 coding DNA: TGTGCCAGTAGTCGATCTCCCGCATCAGGGAATCAGCCCCAGCATTTT. Translating gives CASSRSPASGNQPQHF.

This rearrangement joins TRBV7-8 to TRBJ1-2; 10 positions agree with TRBD1. The CDR3 runs to 16 residues. Germline V gene lookup returns CDR1 SGHVS and CDR2 FQNEAQ. With V trimmed by 5 bases and J by 7 bases, 13 bases remained unmatched. Here the CDR3 DNA reads TGTGCCAGCAGCCAAGACGACAGGGGGCTCCGCCCTGGCTACACCTTC. This translates into CASSQDDRGLRPGYTF.

The V call is TRBV29-1, the J call TRBJ2-5; D may match TRBD1 or TRBD2 (5 bases each). V was trimmed by 8 bases and J by 5 bases, leaving 18 bases between them. CDR3 length: 13 amino acids. From germline, CDR1 is SQVTM and CDR2 ANQGSEA. The chain's CDR3 is CSIRRPRDETQYF. DNA of the CDR3: TGCAGCATCAGACGTCCCAGGGACGAGACCCAGTACTTC.

The chain is built from TRBV20-1 and TRBJ2-7; D not resolved. Trimming stripped 8 bases from V and 2 bases from J, with 16 bases between. The CDR3 is 13 residues long. Germline V gene data show CDR1 as DFQATT and CDR2 as SNEGSKA (reference sequence). The CDR3 spells CSSSPDTAYEQYF. As DNA, the CDR3 is TGCAGTTCCAGCCCTGACACCGCCTACGAGCAGTACTTC.

This clonotype came up once. The gene calls are TRBV19 and TRBJ2-1; D ambiguous. The germline CDR1 and CDR2 sequences are LNHDA and SQIVND (reference sequence). The CDR3 runs to 13 residues. Trimming shortened V by 7 bases and J by 8 bases, and 15 bases separated the two germline ends. CDR3 bases: TGTGCCAGTACCCTCCCCAGTGGGGATGAGCAGTTCTTC. This gives the protein CASTLPSGDEQFF. The whole variable domain, remainder taken from reference TRBV19 and TRBJ2-1, is DGGITQSPKYLFRKEGQNVTLSCEQNLNHDAMYWYRQDPGQGLRLIYYSQIVNDFQKGDIAEGYSVSREKKESFPLTVTSAQKNPTAFYLCASTLPSGDEQFFGPGTRLTVL.

The rearrangement joins TRBV9 to TRBJ1-6; no reliable D call. The CDR3 has 14 amino acids. Germline CDR1 and CDR2: SGDLS and YYNGEE. Deletions cut 2 bases from V and 8 bases from J, with 11 bases between. CDR3 protein: CASSVNDMDSPLHF. The CDR3 DNA is TGTGCCAGCAGCGTTAACGATATGGATTCACCCCTCCACTTT.

The V and J genes are TRBV6-6 and TRBJ1-5; tentatively, D is TRBD1 (5 bases). The CDR3 runs to 14 residues. V was pared by 5 bases and J by 3 bases, with 11 bases between. Germline CDR1 reads MNHNY; CDR2 reads SVGAGI (reference sequence). CDR3 nucleotides: TGTGCCAGCAGTCCGCAGGGTTTCAATCAGCCCCAGCATTTT. Its protein is CASSPQGFNQPQHF.

The chain recombines TRBV11-1 with TRBJ2-2, with a tentative D call TRBD1 (5 bases). This CDR3 contains 14 residues. Germline V CDR1 and CDR2: SGHAT, FQDESV (reference sequence). V was shortened by 3 bases and J by 5 bases, with 10 bases between the two germline ends. The CDR3: CASSFLSGTGELFF. The CDR3 nucleotides are TGTGCCAGCAGCTTTTTATCAGGGACCGGGGAGCTGTTTTTT. Drawing the rest from reference TRBV11-1 and TRBJ2-2, the complete variable domain is EAEVAQSPRYKITEKSQAVAFWCDPISGHATLYWYRQILGQGPELLVQFQDESVVDDSQLPKDRFSAERLKGVDSTLKIQPAELGDSAMYLCASSFLSGTGELFFGEGSRLTVL.

This CDR3 is CASSLEAGGEQYF. As DNA, the CDR3 is TGCGCCAGCAGCTTGGAGGCGGGGGGCGAGCAGTACTTC. V is TRBV5-1 and J is TRBJ2-7; 8 bases map to TRBD2. The germline V gene has CDR1 SGHRS and CDR2 YFSETQ. With V trimmed by 0 bases and J by 6 bases, 2 bases remained unmatched. There are 13 residues in the CDR3.

This clonotype was seen only once. This chain uses TRBV15 with TRBJ2-2; no clear D gene. The germline CDR1 and CDR2 sequences are LNHNV and YYDKDF (reference sequence). CDR3 size: 14 residues. The V gene lost 0 bases and the J gene lost 4 bases, with 6 bases spanning the gap. CDR3 nucleotides: TGTGCCACCAGCAGAGACCCGTCCACCGGGGAGCTGTTTTTT. Protein sequence: CATSRDPSTGELFF.

V gene TRBV6-6 combines with J gene TRBJ2-5; no firm D call. From germline, CDR1 is MNHNY and CDR2 SVGAGI (reference sequence). The CDR3 covers 11 residues. V shed 8 bases and J shed 2 bases, with 6 bases lying between them. CDR3 sequence (DNA): TGTGCCAGCGGGCGGCAAGAGACCCAGTACTTC. Protein sequence: CASGRQETQYF.

The chain couples TRBV27 to TRBJ2-3, with a tentative D call TRBD2 (5 bases). The CDR3 sequence is 14 residues long. Germline lookup yields CDR1 MNHEY and CDR2 SMNVEV (reference sequence). V lost 3 bases and J lost 2, with 9 bases in between. In DNA form, the CDR3 reads TGTGCCAGCAGTTTGGCGGGTTACACAGATACGCAGTATTTT. Protein product: CASSLAGYTDTQYF.

The CDR3 DNA reads as TGCGCCAGCAGTTCCGCCTTAAATGAAAAACTGTTTTTT. Its translation: CASSSALNEKLFF. The chain combines TRBV5-1 with TRBJ1-4; D unresolved. Germline CDR1 is SGHRS and CDR2 is YFSETQ. This CDR3 is 13 amino acids long. Trimming took 5 bases from V and 5 from J, leaving 10 bases between them.

The CDR3: CASSVRMVSNQPQHF. In nucleotides, the CDR3 is TGTGCCAGCAGTGTCAGGATGGTTAGCAATCAGCCCCAGCATTTT. V is TRBV2 and J is TRBJ1-5; D is uncertain. V lost 4 bases to trimming and J lost 0 bases, with 10 bases between them. The CDR3 is 15 residues long. Germline V gene sequence: CDR1 SNHLY, CDR2 FYNNEI.

The chain recombines TRBV4-1 with TRBJ1-3; D is unclear. The germline CDR1 and CDR2 sequences are MGHRA and YSYEKL. The CDR3 loop spans 20 amino acids. The V and J ends lost 3 bases and 0 bases respectively, with 24 bases between them. The CDR3 sequence: CASSHSPLRTTRTSGNTIYF. In DNA form, the CDR3 reads TGCGCCAGCAGCCACTCCCCCCTCCGGACCACCCGTACCTCTGGAAACACCATATATTTT.

This clonotype has just one count. In DNA form, the CDR3 reads TGTGCCAGCAGCCAAGCCGGGGGGGCCCGGACTGAAGCTTTCTTT. It specifies CASSQAGGARTEAFF. The chain is built from TRBV4-2 and TRBJ1-1; a possible D gene is TRBD1 (6 bases). The CDR3 runs 15 residues. Trimming took 1 base from V and 5 from J, leaving 14 bases between them. Germline V gene sequence: CDR1 LGHNA, CDR2 YNFKEQ.

V is TRBV12-3 or TRBV12-4 and J is TRBJ1-5, with D possibly TRBD1 on 6 matching bases. V was pared by 6 bases and J by 1 base, with 10 bases between. This CDR3 has 14 amino acids. CDR3 sequence reads: CASRPGDSNQPQHF. The CDR3 DNA is TGTGCCAGCAGGCCAGGGGACAGCAATCAGCCCCAGCATTTT.

This sequence joins TRBV11-2 and TRBJ2-1, with a possible D match to TRBD2 (6 bases). The CDR3 has 14 amino acids. V shed 3 bases and J shed 7 bases, with 13 bases lying between them. The germline CDR1 and CDR2 sequences are SGHAT and FQNNGV. CDR3 protein: CASSFQASDNEQFF. Here the CDR3 DNA reads TGTGCCAGCAGCTTTCAGGCTAGCGATAATGAGCAGTTCTTC.